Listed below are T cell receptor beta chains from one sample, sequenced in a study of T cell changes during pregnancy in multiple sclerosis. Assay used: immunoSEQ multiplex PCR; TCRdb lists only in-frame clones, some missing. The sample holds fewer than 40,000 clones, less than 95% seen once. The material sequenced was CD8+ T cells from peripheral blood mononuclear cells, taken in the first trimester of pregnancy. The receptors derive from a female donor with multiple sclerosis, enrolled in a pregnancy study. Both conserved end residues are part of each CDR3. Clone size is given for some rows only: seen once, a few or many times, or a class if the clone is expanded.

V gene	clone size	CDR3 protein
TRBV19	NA	CASRANTEAFF
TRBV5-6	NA	CASSLWTGWETQYF
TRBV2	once	CASSGYEQYF
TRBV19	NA	CASSIGPGGELFF
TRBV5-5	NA	CASSFLGGQGNTEAFF
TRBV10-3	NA	CAISGAGGNTEAFF
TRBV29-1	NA	CSVTGDRALEQYF
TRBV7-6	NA	CASSPRFGTGNEQYF
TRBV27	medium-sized	CASSLSHKREQYF
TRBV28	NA	CASSPPSGTGDNNEQFF
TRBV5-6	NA	CASSFRPLGAYNEQFF
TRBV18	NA	CASSPEMAGAGVTMNTEAFF